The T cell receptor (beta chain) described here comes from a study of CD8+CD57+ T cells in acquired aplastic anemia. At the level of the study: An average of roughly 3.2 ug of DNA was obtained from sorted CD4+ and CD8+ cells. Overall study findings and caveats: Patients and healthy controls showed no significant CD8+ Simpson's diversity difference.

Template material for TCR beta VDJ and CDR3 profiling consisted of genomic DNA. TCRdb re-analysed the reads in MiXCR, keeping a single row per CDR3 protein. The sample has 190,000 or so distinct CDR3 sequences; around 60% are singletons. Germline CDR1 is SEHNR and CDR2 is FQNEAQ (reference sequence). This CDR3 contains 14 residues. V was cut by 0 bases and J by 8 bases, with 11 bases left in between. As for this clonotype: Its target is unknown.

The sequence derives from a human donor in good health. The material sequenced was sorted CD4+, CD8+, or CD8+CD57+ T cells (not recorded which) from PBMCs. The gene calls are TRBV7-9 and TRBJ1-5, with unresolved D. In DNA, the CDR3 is TGTGCCAGCAGCTTAGCGCTAAAGGCGGAGCCCCAGCATTTT. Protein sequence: CASSLALKAEPQHF.